This TCR beta chain was documented in a study of blood T cells in healthy people across ages. Sample-barcoded 5' priming and a J-beta primer mix drove a second PCR of about 6 to 12 cycles. A single record per CDR3 protein comes from TCRdb applying MiXCR to the 5' RACE reads. The sample has over 700,000 distinct CDR3 sequences, about 53% seen once. A note on this clonotype: Its antigen is currently unknown.

Study-wide findings and caveats: More naive CD4+ cells and higher diversity marked long-lived donors relative to aged donors.

The source of this sequence is a man aged 80 or over in good health. Sequencing was done on a sample of blood.

The CDR3 sequence is CASIPSTLAGGRRYAYF. CDR3 DNA sequence: TGTGCCAGCATCCCTTCGACACTAGCGGGAGGACGGAGATACGCGTATTTT. The V call is TRBV6-2 or TRBV6-3, the J call TRBJ2-3, with TRBD2 matching 12 bases. Germline V gene lookup returns CDR1 MNHEY and CDR2 SVGEGT. J lost 14 bases, V lost 7 bases, and 22 bases had no gene match. The length of the CDR3 is 17 residues.